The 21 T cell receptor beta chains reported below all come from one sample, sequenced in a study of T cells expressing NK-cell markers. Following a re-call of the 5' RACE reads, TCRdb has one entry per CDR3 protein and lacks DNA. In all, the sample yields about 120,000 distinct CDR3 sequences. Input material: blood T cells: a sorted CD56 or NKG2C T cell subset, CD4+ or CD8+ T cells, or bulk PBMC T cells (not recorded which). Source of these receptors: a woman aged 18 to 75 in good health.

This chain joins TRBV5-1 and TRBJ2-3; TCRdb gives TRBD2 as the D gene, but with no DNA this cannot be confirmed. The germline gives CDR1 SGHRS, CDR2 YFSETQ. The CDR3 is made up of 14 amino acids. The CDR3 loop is CASRIRGVADTQYF.

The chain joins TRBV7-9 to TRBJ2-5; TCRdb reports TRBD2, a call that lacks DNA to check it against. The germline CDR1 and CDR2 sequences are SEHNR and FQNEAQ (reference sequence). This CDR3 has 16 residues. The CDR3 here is CASSPNYGGSRETQYF.

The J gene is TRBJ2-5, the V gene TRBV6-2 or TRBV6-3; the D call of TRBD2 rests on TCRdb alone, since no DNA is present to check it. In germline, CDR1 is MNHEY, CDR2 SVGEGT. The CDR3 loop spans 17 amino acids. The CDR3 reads CASSSRTQLAGGETQYF.

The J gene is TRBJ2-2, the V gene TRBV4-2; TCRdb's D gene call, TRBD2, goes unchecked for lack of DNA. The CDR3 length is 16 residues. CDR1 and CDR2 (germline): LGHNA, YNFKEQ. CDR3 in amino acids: CASSQQREVGTGELFF.

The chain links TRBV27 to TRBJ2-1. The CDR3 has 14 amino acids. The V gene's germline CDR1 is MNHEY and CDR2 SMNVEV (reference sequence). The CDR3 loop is CASSLNWVGNEQFF.

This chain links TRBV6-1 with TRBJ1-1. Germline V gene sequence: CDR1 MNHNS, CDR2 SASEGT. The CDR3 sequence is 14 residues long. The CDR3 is CASGDVGENTEAFF.

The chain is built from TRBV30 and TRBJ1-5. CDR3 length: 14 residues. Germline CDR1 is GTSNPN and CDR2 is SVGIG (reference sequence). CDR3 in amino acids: CAWSVYGSITPQHF.

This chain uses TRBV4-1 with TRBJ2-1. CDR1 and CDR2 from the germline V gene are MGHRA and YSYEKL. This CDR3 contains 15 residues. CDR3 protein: CASSQDRALYNEQFF.

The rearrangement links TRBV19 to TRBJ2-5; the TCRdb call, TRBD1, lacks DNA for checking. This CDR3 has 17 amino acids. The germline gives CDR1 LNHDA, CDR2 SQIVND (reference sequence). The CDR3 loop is CASSRFPWDTEAETQYF.

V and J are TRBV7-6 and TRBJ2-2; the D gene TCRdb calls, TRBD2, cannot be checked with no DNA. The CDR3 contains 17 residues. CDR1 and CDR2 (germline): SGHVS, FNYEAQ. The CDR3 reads CASSVGLAGAGTGELFF.

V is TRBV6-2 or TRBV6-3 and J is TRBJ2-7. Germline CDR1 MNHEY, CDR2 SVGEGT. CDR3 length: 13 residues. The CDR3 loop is CGSSYGSSYEQYF.

The CDR3 spells CASSPSSGGNTGELFF. V and J are TRBV12-3 or TRBV12-4 and TRBJ2-2; TCRdb selects TRBD2, and the lack of DNA leaves this call unchecked. The CDR3 length is 16 residues.

The CDR3 loop reads CASSLGSGGPSYNEQFF. V usage is TRBV19 and J usage is TRBJ2-1; as DNA is missing, the TRBD2 call by TCRdb cannot be tested. Germline V gene lookup returns CDR1 LNHDA and CDR2 SQIVND (reference sequence). This CDR3 is built from 17 residues.

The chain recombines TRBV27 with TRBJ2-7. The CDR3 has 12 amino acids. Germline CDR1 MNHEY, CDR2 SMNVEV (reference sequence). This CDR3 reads CASSPRSGEQYF.

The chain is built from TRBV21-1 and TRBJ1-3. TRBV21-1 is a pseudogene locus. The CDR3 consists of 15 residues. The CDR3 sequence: CASSKVPESGNTIYF.

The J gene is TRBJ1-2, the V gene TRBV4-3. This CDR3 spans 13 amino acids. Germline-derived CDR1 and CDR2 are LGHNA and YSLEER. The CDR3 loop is CASSQDNTGGYTF.

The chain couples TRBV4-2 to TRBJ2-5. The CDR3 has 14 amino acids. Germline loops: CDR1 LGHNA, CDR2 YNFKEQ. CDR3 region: CASSLTPYQETQYF.

CDR3 sequence reads: CASSLVVAGGYNEQFF. The chain couples TRBV7-8 to TRBJ2-1; checking the TCRdb D call of TRBD2 is not possible without DNA. The CDR3 is 16 amino acids. Per germline, CDR1 SGHVS and CDR2 FQNEAQ.

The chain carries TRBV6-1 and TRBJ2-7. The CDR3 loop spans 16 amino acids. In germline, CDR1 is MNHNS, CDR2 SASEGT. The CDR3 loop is CASSSRTRTTYYEQYF.

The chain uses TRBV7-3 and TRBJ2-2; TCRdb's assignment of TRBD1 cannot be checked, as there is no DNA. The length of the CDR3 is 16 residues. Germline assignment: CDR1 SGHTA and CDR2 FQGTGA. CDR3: CASSLTEAGFAGELFF.

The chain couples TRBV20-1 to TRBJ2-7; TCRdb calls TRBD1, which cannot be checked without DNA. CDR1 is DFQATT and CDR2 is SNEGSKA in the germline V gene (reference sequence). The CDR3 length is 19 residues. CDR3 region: CSASRFWDRKGGGLYEQYF.